The present entry profiles one T cell receptor beta chain with its context. These data originate in a study of T cell repertoires in MIS-A myocarditis. The V gene lost 3 bases and the J gene lost 7 bases, with 6 bases spanning the gap. This CDR3 has 10 residues. The germline gives CDR1 SQVTM, CDR2 ANQGSEA. Clones were read by immunoSEQ multiplex PCR, and TCRdb kept only the in-frame ones, dropping some. The sample has about 11,000 clones, roughly four fifths seen once; the top ten hold approximately 29%. The chain couples TRBV29-1 to TRBJ1-1; D remains ambiguous. This clonotype was sampled from a man aged 18-30 years with fulminant myocarditis from multisystem inflammatory syndrome in adults (MIS-A) after COVID-19. The sequenced sample was right ventricle heart tissue obtained at autopsy. CDR3 in DNA: TGCAGCGTTGAGATAGATGAAGCTTTCTTT. Translating gives CSVEIDEAFF.